These T cell receptor beta chains were read from a single sample in a study of Graves' ophthalmopathy and Graves' hyperthyroidism. Each CDR3 protein is one row after TCRdb ran MiXCR on the multiplex PCR reads. The data contain 680,000 or so distinct CDR3 sequences, about a fifth of them singletons. Sample: peripheral blood. These receptors were taken from a young woman with stable Graves' hyperthyroidism. Some clones in this sample may be carry-over from other donors' samples. The CDR3 runs from the conserved cysteine through the conserved F or W. A D gene is named only where the DNA matches it firmly. Clone size is shown for a subset of rows, as once, few, many or a class of expanded clone.

J gene,D gene,clone size,V gene,CDR3 DNA,CDR3 protein
TRBJ1-6,TRBD1,many,TRBV7-9,TGTGCCAGCAGCGCTGGGGGACAGGGGTTCTCACCCCTCCACTTT,CASSAGGQGFSPLHF
TRBJ1-5,NA,NA,TRBV11-2,TGTGCCAGCAGCTTACGTTGGTTACATAGCAATCAGCCCCAGCATTTT,CASSLRWLHSNQPQHF
TRBJ2-7,NA,NA,TRBV4-3,TGCGCCAGCAGCCAAGATCTCGGGGGCAGGCCATCCTACGAGCAGTACTTC,CASSQDLGGRPSYEQYF
TRBJ2-2,TRBD2,NA,TRBV12-3/TRBV12-4,TGTGCCAGCAGCCGCCCGGGAGCGGGGGTGAACACCGGGGAGCTGTTTTTT,CASSRPGAGVNTGELFF
TRBJ1-1,NA,few,TRBV24-1,TGTGCCACCATAACAGGGAACACTGAAGCTTTCTTT,CATITGNTEAFF
TRBJ1-2,NA,many,TRBV6-1,TGTGCCAGCAGTGAATTCAGGGGACCATATGGCTACACCTTC,CASSEFRGPYGYTF
TRBJ2-5,TRBD1,few,TRBV11-1,TGTGCCAGCAGCTTAATTCTTTTGGTTGTGACAGGGGTTCAAGAGACCCAGTACTTC,CASSLILLVVTGVQETQYF
TRBJ1-1,TRBD1,NA,TRBV6-5,TGTGCCAGCAGTCCCTCGGACAGGGGGGGGAACGCTTTCTTT,CASSPSDRGGNAFF
TRBJ1-2,TRBD1,NA,TRBV27,TGTGCCAGCAGCCTCGGACAGGGTCCTGGCGGCTACACCTTC,CASSLGQGPGGYTF
TRBJ1-2,NA,many,TRBV19,TGTGCCAGTAGTGATATTGGGGGAACTAACTATGGCTACACCTTC,CASSDIGGTNYGYTF
TRBJ2-7,NA,many,TRBV29-1,TGCAGCGTCTTTGACAGCTCGACCTCCTACGAGCAGTACTTC,CSVFDSSTSYEQYF
TRBJ1-2,NA,many,TRBV2,TGTGCCACACTAGGGCTCCCCGGCTACACCTTC,CATLGLPGYTF
TRBJ1-2,TRBD1,many,TRBV11-2,TGTGCCAGCAGCCGGTGGGGACAGTATGGCTACACCTTC,CASSRWGQYGYTF
TRBJ1-2,NA,many,TRBV7-2,TGTGCCAGCAGCTTTACAGGGACGACCTATGGCTACACCTTC,CASSFTGTTYGYTF
TRBJ2-6,NA,many,TRBV3-1,TGTGCCAGCAGCCAAGAACAGCCAAGTTACTCTGGGGCCAACGTCCTGACTTTC,CASSQEQPSYSGANVLTF
TRBJ2-2,TRBD1,NA,TRBV9,TGTGCCAGCAGCGCCCCGTGGGGACAGTTGAACACCGGGGAGCTGTTTTTT,CASSAPWGQLNTGELFF
TRBJ2-7,TRBD2,many,TRBV28,TGTGCCAGCAGTTTAAGCGGGGGGGCTGGAGAGCAGTACTTC,CASSLSGGAGEQYF
TRBJ2-2,NA,many,TRBV7-2,TGTGCCAGCAGCTTAGCCACCGGGGAGCTGTTTTTT,CASSLATGELFF
TRBJ2-5,TRBD2,NA,TRBV15,TGTGCCACCAGCGGACTGGGACTAGCGGGGGCCCAAGAGACCCAGTACTTC,CATSGLGLAGAQETQYF
TRBJ2-7,TRBD2,few,TRBV30,TGTGCCTGGAGTGTATTGGGACTACCCGCCTACGAGCAGTACTTC,CAWSVLGLPAYEQYF
TRBJ1-3,NA,many,TRBV12-3/TRBV12-4,TGTGCCAGCAGTCCGAGAGGAAACACCATATATTTT,CASSPRGNTIYF
TRBJ2-7,NA,NA,TRBV10-3,TGTGCCATCAGTGAGGTGCGGGGCGTCTCCTACGAGCAGTGCTTC,CAISEVRGVSYEQCF
TRBJ1-2,NA,few,TRBV5-1,TGCGCCAGCAGCTTGGTGGGGGACACCTATGGCTACACCTTC,CASSLVGDTYGYTF
TRBJ2-2,NA,NA,TRBV25-1,TGTGCCAGCAGTGTCGCAGATGATACCGGGGAGCTGTTTTTT,CASSVADDTGELFF
TRBJ1-3,NA,NA,TRBV11-2,TGTGCCAGCAGCTTACCTGGACAATACTCTGGAAACACCATATATTTT,CASSLPGQYSGNTIYF
TRBJ1-1,NA,NA,TRBV12-3/TRBV12-4,TGTGCCAGCAGTTTACCCCGAGGTGGCAGAGCGAACACTGAAGCTTTCTTT,CASSLPRGGRANTEAFF
TRBJ2-7,NA,many,TRBV9,TGTGCCAGCAACCCGGACTTAACTGGAGACGAGCAGTACTTC,CASNPDLTGDEQYF
TRBJ1-2,NA,NA,TRBV6-2/TRBV6-3,TGTGCCAGTCAGCCGGACACACGGGACTATGGCTACACCTTC,CASQPDTRDYGYTF
TRBJ2-5,NA,many,TRBV2,TGTGCCAGCAGACAGGGTTTGGAGACCCAGTACTTC,CASRQGLETQYF
TRBJ1-5,NA,many,TRBV25-1,TGTGCCAGCAGTGAACGGAGTTCGGATCAGCCCCAGCATTTT,CASSERSSDQPQHF
TRBJ2-7,NA,many,TRBV7-9,TGTGCCAGCAGCTTCCCGGGTGAGCAGTACTTC,CASSFPGEQYF
TRBJ2-5,TRBD2,NA,TRBV12-3/TRBV12-4,TGTGCCAGCAGGCCACAACTAGCGGGGGCCATGGAGACCCAGTACTTC,CASRPQLAGAMETQYF
TRBJ2-2,NA,few,TRBV30,TGTGCCTGGACGGCCGGGCGCGGGGAGCTGTTTTTT,CAWTAGRGELFF
TRBJ2-7,NA,many,TRBV5-1,TGTGCCAGCAGTTTGGACCTTTCCTCCTACGAGCAGTACTTC,CASSLDLSSYEQYF
TRBJ1-1,TRBD1,many,TRBV19,TGTGCCAGTAGTGACCCTCCGGGACAGGTGAACACTGAAGCTTTCTTT,CASSDPPGQVNTEAFF
TRBJ1-2,NA,many,TRBV13,TGTGCCAGCAGAAGAGAGGACTATGGCTACACCTTC,CASRREDYGYTF
TRBJ1-5,NA,NA,TRBV2,TGTGCCAGCAGCGCCACCCAGGCTTATAGCAATCAGCCCCAGCATTTT,CASSATQAYSNQPQHF
TRBJ2-2,NA,NA,TRBV28,TGTGCCAGCAGTTTCGGACTCTACACCGGGGAGCTGTTTTTT,CASSFGLYTGELFF
TRBJ2-2,NA,NA,TRBV9,TGTGCCAGCAGCGTAGTCCCGGGTACCGGCGGGGAGCTGTTTTTT,CASSVVPGTGGELFF
TRBJ1-6,TRBD1,NA,TRBV6-5,TGTGCCAGCAGTTACTCGATACAGGGGGCGCGTTCACCCCTCCACTTT,CASSYSIQGARSPLHF